A selection of T cell receptor beta chains follows, all from one sample in a study of blood T cell repertoires in COVID-19. The assay was immunoSEQ multiplex PCR, and TCRdb's table has in-frame clones only and misses some. Seen here are around 210,000 clones, over 80% observed once, and the top ten hold about 0.91%. The sample taken for sequencing was peripheral blood. Receptors were obtained from a man in his fifties or sixties with COVID-19, enrolled during active disease. The CDR3 runs from the conserved cysteine through the conserved F or W.

CDR3 protein: CASRITSGSFYNEQFF
V gene: TRBV27

CDR3 protein: CASSSQGGSGNTIYF
V gene: TRBV28

CDR3 protein: CASCLVREGSSYNSPLHF
V gene: TRBV5-5

CDR3 protein: CASSLALRGAHRSGKLFF
V gene: TRBV28

CDR3 protein: CASSAGTGGRAGYTF
V gene: TRBV27

CDR3 protein: CASSRTTGGNQPQHF
V gene: TRBV18

CDR3 protein: CATRDRGNQPQHF
V gene: TRBV10-3

CDR3 protein: CASSFSQNYGYTF
V gene: TRBV27

CDR3 protein: CASSPKQGGTEAFF
V gene: TRBV18

CDR3 protein: CASSQEGQHEQYF
V gene: TRBV3-1/TRBV3-2

CDR3 protein: CASSESLSNYGYTF
V gene: TRBV10-1

CDR3 protein: CASSLRRGFSYEQYF
V gene: TRBV11-3

CDR3 protein: CATSDRTGSREQFF
V gene: TRBV24-1

CDR3 protein: CATSSGWVRPNTEAFF
V gene: TRBV15

CDR3 protein: CASSAKRGREETQYF
V gene: TRBV9

CDR3 protein: CASSLQMFVGGTTDTQYF
V gene: TRBV7-9

CDR3 protein: CASSISPRDYQYF
V gene: TRBV19

CDR3 protein: CSVAGGQGGDEQYF
V gene: TRBV29-1

CDR3 protein: CASSRESRGQSNQPQHF
V gene: TRBV4-1

CDR3 protein: CASSFDRGYLGTEAFF
V gene: TRBV7-9

CDR3 protein: CASSMSTGVYEQYF
V gene: TRBV19

CDR3 protein: CASSLSGRNTEAFF
V gene: TRBV5-1

CDR3 protein: CASSRDWFNTGELFF
V gene: TRBV5-8

CDR3 protein: CASSHLAGESSYNSPLHF
V gene: TRBV13

CDR3 protein: CASSPAGTQYF
V gene: TRBV18

CDR3 protein: CASAPGAWAEAFF
V gene: TRBV6-5

CDR3 protein: CASSLWDSGAFF
V gene: TRBV19

CDR3 protein: CASSLVVPQSPYEQYF
V gene: TRBV7-6

CDR3 protein: CASSPPGEDYGYTF
V gene: TRBV3-1/TRBV3-2

CDR3 protein: CASSLAGQGNEQYF
V gene: TRBV5-1

CDR3 protein: CASSLTGMTEAFF
V gene: TRBV6-5

CDR3 protein: CASSARQGNNSPLHF
V gene: TRBV7-2

CDR3 protein: CASSLVGTSGRARGEQFF
V gene: TRBV7-8

CDR3 protein: CASRRDTEETQYF
V gene: TRBV11-3

CDR3 protein: CASSLGTGGNQPQHF
V gene: TRBV27

CDR3 protein: CASSLDPTGPNTEAFF
V gene: TRBV7-9

CDR3 protein: CASSPGQGAKNTEAFF
V gene: TRBV7-8

CDR3 protein: CAWTGGYNQPQHF
V gene: TRBV30

CDR3 protein: CASSPGTGIGGYTF
V gene: TRBV7-8

CDR3 protein: CASSSTGTSGRRHNYNEQFF
V gene: TRBV4-1

CDR3 protein: CASSPRAGNTIYF
V gene: TRBV27

CDR3 protein: CASNGDRGQPQHF
V gene: TRBV19

CDR3 protein: CASSFDRVNGYTF
V gene: TRBV5-1

CDR3 protein: CASSDPGQGIGNNQPQHF
V gene: TRBV19

CDR3 protein: CASSYRDRGLQPQHF
V gene: TRBV5-8

CDR3 protein: CASSLGQGKEAFF
V gene: TRBV5-4

CDR3 protein: CASSADSGNTIYF
V gene: TRBV7-2

CDR3 protein: CASSAGHLFEAFF
V gene: TRBV5-8

CDR3 protein: CASSEGQGISYEQYF
V gene: TRBV6-1

CDR3 protein: CASSLSDRQNEKLFF
V gene: TRBV18

CDR3 protein: CASSQVRVANEKLFF
V gene: TRBV4-2

CDR3 protein: CASSISGSEEKLFF
V gene: TRBV19

CDR3 protein: CASSQDQPGSNTGELFF
V gene: TRBV4-1

CDR3 protein: CASSTSTGVNTEAFF
V gene: TRBV7-3

CDR3 protein: CASSKEPQGAHYEQYF
V gene: TRBV21-1

CDR3 protein: CSVAVSRSREQYF
V gene: TRBV29-1

CDR3 protein: CASTPGSRPGAYEQYF
V gene: TRBV5-8

CDR3 protein: CASSVDGTGVGNTEAFF
V gene: TRBV9

CDR3 protein: CASSLYPGLAGELFF
V gene: TRBV7-7